The source of this T cell receptor beta chain is a study of T cell clonotyping in hematopoietic cell transplantation. Trimming removed 6 bases at V and 1 base at J, with 16 bases between. The CDR3 loop spans 15 amino acids. Germline V CDR1 and CDR2: SGHNT, YYREEE (reference sequence). Profiling relied on immunoSEQ multiplex PCR, and the TCRdb table lists in-frame clones only, not all of them. The table lists roughly 13,000 clones, less than 70% of them singletons, with around 9.3% in the top ten. V gene TRBV5-4 combines with J gene TRBJ1-1; a weak D match, TRBD1 (6 bases). The TCR sequence derives from a human donor who either received an allogeneic hematopoietic cell transplant for a myeloid malignancy or was a related donor (not recorded which). Some clones in this sample may be carry-over from other donors' samples. Sequencing was carried out using PBMCs. DNA for the CDR3: TGTGCCAGCACCCTCCAAGGACAGACGAACACTGAAGCTTTCTTT. It codes for CASTLQGQTNTEAFF.